Following are 18 T cell receptor beta chains from one sample sequenced in a study of graft-versus-host responses after intestinal transplantation. These receptors have no known antigen. Libraries were prepared by immunoSEQ multiplex PCR; TCRdb keeps only in-frame clonotypes and omits some of them. The table includes roughly 120,000 clones, about nine tenths detected once. The sample in question was unstimulated CD4+ T cells sorted from spleen or lymph node cells, obtained before intestinal transplant. The receptors derive from a human donor who received an intestinal transplant.

CDR3 sequence (DNA): TGTGCCATCAGTGAGGGCCAGGGTGCCGTCACCCAAGAGACCCAGTACTTC. Its translation: CAISEGQGAVTQETQYF. The chain joins TRBV10-3 to TRBJ2-5, with D possibly being TRBD1 (5 bases). The germline CDR1 and CDR2 sequences are ENHRY and SYGVKD. CDR3 length: 17 amino acids. Trimming pared 2 bases from V and 1 base from J, leaving 17 bases between.

This clone showed up just once. This chain uses TRBV29-1 with TRBJ1-1, with D perhaps TRBD1 (6 bases). Between the trimmed V and J ends, which lost 6 bases and 3 bases, there was a span of 11 bases. The CDR3 sequence is 12 residues long. Per germline, CDR1 SQVTM and CDR2 ANQGSEA. In DNA form, the CDR3 reads TGCAGCGTAGACCAGGGGTACACTGAAGCTTTCTTT. This sequence encodes CSVDQGYTEAFF. Full variable domain (missing parts from reference TRBV29-1 and TRBJ1-1): SAVISQKPSRDICQRGTSLTIQCQVDSQVTMMFWYRQQPGQSLTLIATANQGSEATYESGFVIDKFPISRPNLTFSTLTVSNMSPEDSSIYLCSVDQGYTEAFFGQGTRLTVV.

Concerning this clone: The identical CDR3 is also encoded by other nucleotide sequences in the sample. The CDR3 DNA sequence: TGTGCCAGCAGCCCGGGGGCCAAAAACATTCAGTACTTC. Translation: CASSPGAKNIQYF. The genes are TRBV6-6 and TRBJ2-4, with D maybe TRBD2 (5 bases). The germline gives CDR1 MNHNY, CDR2 SVGAGI (reference sequence). V was shortened by 6 bases and J by 1 base, with 7 bases between the two germline ends. The CDR3 consists of 13 residues.

This rearrangement joins TRBV29-1 to TRBJ2-7; TRBD2 agrees at 9 bases. J was trimmed by 4 bases and V by 7 bases; bases with no gene match: 5. Looked up from germline, CDR1 is SQVTM and CDR2 is ANQGSEA. The CDR3 spans 12 residues. The CDR3 spells CSASGTTYEQYF. DNA of the CDR3: TGCAGCGCTAGCGGGACGACTTACGAGCAGTACTTC.

The V call is TRBV28, the J call TRBJ2-7, with 8 bases identical to TRBD2. CDR1 MDHEN and CDR2 SYDVKM come from the germline V gene. The CDR3 has 13 amino acids. V lost 3 bases, J lost 11 bases, and 9 bases stayed unmatched. The CDR3 reads CASSFAGVAGKYF. The CDR3 coding sequence is TGTGCCAGCAGTTTCGCAGGGGTAGCGGGGAAGTACTTC.

About this clone: Relative to the germline gene, one junction end is altered; a read error may explain this. CDR3 amino acids: CVSSERLAGIPYEQYF. As DNA, the CDR3 is TGCGTCAGCAGTGAAAGACTAGCGGGAATACCCTACGAGCAGTACTTC. V gene TRBV10-2 combines with J gene TRBJ2-7; 11 nucleotides agree with TRBD2. The CDR3 extends over 16 amino acids. Germline CDR1 and CDR2: WSHSY and SAAADI.

The chain uses TRBV5-1 and TRBJ2-1, with 7 bases fitting TRBD2. This CDR3 contains 14 residues. Germline V gives CDR1 SGHRS, CDR2 YFSETQ. J lost 7 bases, V lost 0 bases, and 4 bases had no gene match. The CDR3 sequence is CASSLGTSSNEQFF. The CDR3 DNA sequence: TGCGCCAGCAGCTTGGGGACTAGTTCAAATGAGCAGTTCTTC.

The chain carries TRBV28 and TRBJ1-4, with D unclear. Germline V gene sequence: CDR1 MDHEN, CDR2 SYDVKM. This CDR3 spans 14 amino acids. V was shortened by 3 bases and J by 5 bases, with 10 bases between the two germline ends. This CDR3 reads CASSFRNFNEKLFF. The CDR3 bases are TGTGCCAGCAGTTTCAGGAATTTCAATGAAAAACTGTTTTTT.

This clone has a handful of counts. V and J are TRBV7-3 and TRBJ2-1, with 10 bases matching TRBD2. V was clipped by 1 base and J by 4 bases; unmatched bases: 4. Per germline, CDR1 SGHTA and CDR2 FQGTGA. The CDR3 is 16 amino acids. CDR3 sequence reads: CASSLMASGRYNEQFF. CDR3 coding DNA: TGTGCCAGCAGCTTAATGGCTAGCGGGAGATACAATGAGCAGTTCTTC.

The CDR3 region has the DNA TGTGCCTGGAGAAAACGGGTGAACACTGAAGCTTTCTTT. Translating gives CAWRKRVNTEAFF. J is TRBJ1-1 and V is TRBV30, with D hard to call. With 3 bases removed from V and 0 bases from J, the gap between germline ends came to 8 bases. CDR1 and CDR2 (germline): GTSNPN, SVGIG (reference sequence). The CDR3 runs 13 residues.

This chain links TRBV9 with TRBJ2-3; D not certain. This CDR3 contains 15 residues. Per germline, CDR1 SGDLS and CDR2 YYNGEE. Trimming took 0 bases from V and 0 from J, leaving 8 bases between them. The DNA of the CDR3 is TGTGCCAGCAGCGTAGGCCCCACTAGCACAGATACGCAGTATTTT. Translated, it gives CASSVGPTSTDTQYF.

The CDR3 DNA is TGTGCCACCAGCAGAGGCAGGGCCCAGGGCTACACAAGGGAGCAGTTCTTC. Its translation: CATSRGRAQGYTREQFF. The J gene is TRBJ2-1, the V gene TRBV15; possibly TRBD1 for D (5 bases). CDR3 size: 17 residues. Germline CDR1 is LNHNV and CDR2 is YYDKDF (reference sequence). V was trimmed by 1 base and J by 10 bases, leaving 23 bases between them.

This clone was counted only a few times. The V and J genes are TRBV30 and TRBJ1-2; 8 bases are a match to TRBD1. Per the germline V gene, CDR1 is GTSNPN and CDR2 is SVGIG (reference sequence). This CDR3 has 15 amino acids. The J segment lost 4 bases and the V segment lost 5 bases, leaving 12 bases of the junction unmatched. The CDR3 is CAWGKSGTGIYGYTF. For the CDR3, the DNA is TGTGCCTGGGGCAAAAGCGGGACAGGTATCTATGGCTACACCTTC.

The chain has TRBV29-1 and TRBJ2-5, with 9 bases lining up with TRBD1. The CDR3 is 13 amino acids. The junction had 5 bases not matched to a gene; V was cut back by 7 bases and J by 2 bases. CDR1 and CDR2 (germline): SQVTM, ANQGSEA. The CDR3 nucleotides read TGCAGCGCTAACAGGGGGCCGCAAGAGACCCAGTACTTC. Translated, it gives CSANRGPQETQYF.

The chain uses TRBV27 and TRBJ1-2; TRBD1 is a possible D gene (5 bases). This CDR3 is built from 15 residues. Trimming shortened V by 5 bases and J by 2 bases, and 15 bases separated the two germline ends. The germline CDR1 and CDR2 sequences are MNHEY and SMNVEV (reference sequence). DNA of the CDR3: TGTGCCAGCAGTCGCCTCGCCGGGGGGAACTATGGCTACACCTTC. Encoded protein: CASSRLAGGNYGYTF.

The V and J genes are TRBV5-4 and TRBJ2-3; 9 nucleotides line up with TRBD2. There are 17 residues in the CDR3. V shed 5 bases, J shed 0 bases, and the junction held 10 bases outside the gene matches. Germline CDR1 is SGHNT and CDR2 is YYREEE (reference sequence). The CDR3 loop is CASRSESGGPSTDTQYF. DNA of the CDR3: TGTGCCAGCAGATCAGAAAGCGGGGGGCCTAGCACAGATACGCAGTATTTT.

The CDR3 reads CAWRAGSYNEQFF. CDR3 nucleotides: TGTGCCTGGAGAGCGGGCTCCTACAATGAGCAGTTCTTC. The J gene is TRBJ2-1, the V gene TRBV30; possible D gene TRBD2, 6 bases. The CDR3 is 13 amino acids. V was shortened by 3 bases and J by 0 bases, with 6 bases between the two germline ends. Germline-derived CDR1 and CDR2 are GTSNPN and SVGIG (reference sequence).

The CDR3: CASSQSQRGDTDTQYF. The DNA for the CDR3 is TGCGCCAGCAGCCAATCTCAGCGGGGCGACACAGATACGCAGTATTTT. This chain links TRBV4-3 with TRBJ2-3, with 7 bases that match TRBD2. V was clipped by 2 bases and J by 2 bases; unmatched bases: 7. Per the germline V gene, CDR1 is LGHNA and CDR2 is YSLEER. CDR3 length equals 16 residues.